This T cell receptor (beta chain) was identified during a study of blood T cell repertoires in COVID-19. Study summary: T cells, B-cell-depleted T cells, or PBMCs supplied cDNA or gDNA.

Under the authors' procedure: Estimation of nucleated cell counts was performed using reference gene primer amplification. Libraries were prepared by immunoSEQ multiplex PCR; TCRdb keeps only in-frame clonotypes and omits some of them. Clone size and the V and J calls come from that table; the DNA yielded D and trimming. The repertoire has roughly 150,000 clones, about 88% of them found once; the top ten carry over 2%. This clone was seen only a few times. The same CDR3 is also encoded by other DNA sequences in this sample. V was shortened by 5 bases and J by 0 bases, with 5 bases between the two germline ends. The CDR3 runs to 13 residues. Per germline, CDR1 SGHTA and CDR2 FQGNSA. Patients from Seattle were sampled longitudinally, starting during active infection.

J is TRBJ1-5 and V is TRBV7-2; maybe TRBD1 (5 bases). The sequence came from a woman of 80 years or more with COVID-19, enrolled during active disease. The sequenced sample was peripheral blood. Here the CDR3 reads CASSDSSNQPQHF. CDR3 bases: TGTGCCAGCAGCGACAGTAGCAATCAGCCCCAGCATTTT.